This TCR beta chain originates from a study of T cells in Graves' hyperthyroidism and ophthalmopathy. V was clipped by 4 bases and J by 3 bases; unmatched bases: 3. The CDR3 runs 13 residues. Germline values: CDR1 SGHTA, CDR2 FQGNSA. The CDR3 regions of TCR beta were amplified from RNA transcripts. Primed by the HTBI set, a first-round RT-PCR was run on the TCR CDR3. TCRdb independently ran MiXCR on the multiplex PCR reads; one entry per CDR3 protein. The data contain roughly 500,000 distinct CDR3 sequences, approximately 49% of them singletons. This sequence was found in an adult woman with Graves' disease, either hyperthyroidism or ophthalmopathy (not recorded which). The source material was peripheral blood or thyroid tissue (not recorded which). This chain links TRBV7-2 with TRBJ2-7; 7 bases fit TRBD1. CDR3 in amino acids: CASSSNRGYEQYF. The DNA for the CDR3 is TGTGCCAGCAGCTCGAACAGGGGCTACGAGCAGTACTTC. Based on the CDR3 plus reference TRBV7-2 and TRBJ2-7, the full variable domain is GAGVSQSPSNKVTEKGKDVELRCDPISGHTALYWYRQSLGQGLEFLIYFQGNSAPDKSGLPSDRFSAERTGGSVSTLTIQRTQQEDSAVYLCASSSNRGYEQYFGPGTRLTVT.